Listed below are T cell receptor beta chains from one sample, sequenced in a study of T cell responses to AZD1222 COVID-19 vaccine. The assay was immunoSEQ multiplex PCR, and TCRdb's table has in-frame clones only and misses some. This table holds 150,000 or so clones, approximately 90% found once. The sample consisted of peripheral blood, taken 28 days after the second AZD1222 dose. The receptors come from an adult who received the AZD1222 COVID-19 vaccine. Both conserved end residues are part of each CDR3. Fields, in order: clone size, V gene, D gene, J gene, CDR3 protein, CDR3 DNA. A D gene is named only where the DNA matches it firmly. Size is stated for part of the rows, as once, few or many counts, or as a class when the clone is expanded.

.	TRBV6-1	.	TRBJ1-2	CASSDDWVSGYTF	TGTGCCAGCAGTGATGACTGGGTATCTGGCTACACCTTC
.	TRBV20-1	.	TRBJ2-1	CSASRPRGGDNEQFF	TGCAGTGCTAGTAGGCCCCGGGGCGGGGACAATGAGCAGTTCTTC
once	TRBV14	TRBD1	TRBJ1-5	CASSKPYHRGNGQPQHF	TGTGCCAGCAGCAAGCCTTATCACAGGGGGAATGGTCAGCCCCAGCATTTT
.	TRBV5-6	.	TRBJ1-3	CASSLEGYAGNTIYF	TGTGCCAGCAGCTTGGAGGGGTACGCTGGAAACACCATATATTTT
.	TRBV7-6	TRBD2	TRBJ2-3	CASSLEERTGGKGPDTQYF	TGTGCCAGCAGCTTAGAAGAGAGAACGGGGGGGAAGGGTCCAGATACGCAGTATTTT
.	TRBV6-5	.	TRBJ2-3	CASRAQGTDTQYF	TGTGCCAGCAGGGCCCAGGGGACAGATACGCAGTATTTT
once	TRBV19	TRBD2	TRBJ2-4	CASSISGGPNIQYF	TGTGCCAGTAGTATTAGCGGGGGCCCAAACATTCAGTACTTC
.	TRBV2	TRBD1	TRBJ2-2	CASSGSLGTGLNTGELFF	TGTGCCAGCAGTGGGTCGTTAGGGACAGGGCTGAACACCGGGGAGCTGTTTTTT
.	TRBV7-3	.	TRBJ1-1	CASSPTGENTEAFF	TGTGCCAGCAGCCCGACCGGAGAAAACACTGAAGCTTTCTTT
.	TRBV7-9	TRBD1	TRBJ1-1	CASRGNRGANTEAFF	TGTGCCAGCAGGGGGAACAGGGGAGCGAACACTGAAGCTTTCTTT
once	TRBV6-5	.	TRBJ2-7	CASSQNRASYEQYF	TGTGCCAGCAGCCAAAACAGGGCCTCCTACGAGCAGTACTTC
.	TRBV7-2	.	TRBJ2-7	CASSNNDEFRETYEQYF	TGTGCCAGCAGCAATAATGATGAATTCAGGGAAACCTACGAGCAGTACTTC
.	TRBV29-1	.	TRBJ1-1	CSVLSGARGDTEAFF	TGCAGCGTCCTGAGTGGGGCCCGGGGGGACACTGAAGCTTTCTTT
.	TRBV10-1	.	TRBJ2-3	CASSAPGQLSTDTQYF	TGCGCCAGCAGTGCCCCGGGGCAGTTAAGCACAGATACGCAGTATTTT
.	TRBV7-8	.	TRBJ1-5	CASSLAGGGTLVRSQHF	TGTGCCAGCAGCTTAGCGGGCGGGGGGACACTTGTAAGGTCCCAGCATTTT
.	TRBV29-1	.	TRBJ2-2	CSVRTSFGDTGELFF	TGCAGCGTTAGAACTAGCTTCGGTGACACCGGGGAGCTGTTTTTT
.	TRBV4-2	TRBD2	TRBJ2-3	CASSQDTASGNTDTQYF	TGTGCCAGCAGCCAAGATACGGCTAGCGGGAACACAGATACGCAGTATTTT
.	TRBV9	.	TRBJ1-1	CASSASYRVGNTEAFF	TGTGCCAGCAGCGCGTCATACAGGGTGGGGAACACTGAAGCTTTCTTT
.	TRBV5-6	.	TRBJ1-2	CASSPQRSYGYTF	TGTGCCAGCAGCCCACAGCGATCCTATGGCTACACCTTC
.	TRBV5-4	TRBD1	TRBJ2-5	CASSPVGGTGGWKTQYF	TGTGCCAGCAGCCCCGTGGGAGGGACAGGGGGCTGGAAGACCCAGTACTTC
.	TRBV10-3	.	TRBJ1-1	CAISDVLEGTNTEAFF	TGTGCCATCAGTGATGTCCTGGAAGGGACGAACACTGAAGCTTTCTTT
.	TRBV9	.	TRBJ1-1	CASSVTNRILKNTEAFF	TGTGCCAGCAGCGTAACCAACAGAATACTAAAGAACACTGAAGCTTTCTTT
.	TRBV2	TRBD1	TRBJ1-1	CASREDRANTEAFF	TGTGCCAGCAGGGAAGACAGGGCGAACACTGAAGCTTTCTTT
.	TRBV9	.	TRBJ1-1	CASSVVTEAFF	TGTGCCAGCAGCGTTGTGACCGAAGCTTTCTTT
.	TRBV27	TRBD1	TRBJ1-4	CASSSLTQGENEKLFF	TGTGCCAGCAGTTCCCTCACACAGGGGGAGAATGAAAAACTGTTTTTT
.	TRBV19	TRBD2	TRBJ2-1	CASKGSGGSIGNEQFF	TGTGCCAGTAAGGGTTCAGGCGGGAGTATTGGCAATGAGCAGTTCTTC
.	TRBV11-1	.	TRBJ1-1	CASSFRDTEAFF	TGTGCCAGCAGCTTCAGAGATACTGAAGCTTTCTTT